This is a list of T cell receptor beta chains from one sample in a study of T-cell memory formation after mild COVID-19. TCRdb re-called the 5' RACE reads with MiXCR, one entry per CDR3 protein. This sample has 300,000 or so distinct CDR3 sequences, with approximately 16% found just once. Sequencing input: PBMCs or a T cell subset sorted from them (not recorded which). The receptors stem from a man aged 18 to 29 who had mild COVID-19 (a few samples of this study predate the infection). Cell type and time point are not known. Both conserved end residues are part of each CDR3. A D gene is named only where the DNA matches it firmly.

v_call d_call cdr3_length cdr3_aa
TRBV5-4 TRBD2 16 CASSSRLACNTGELFF
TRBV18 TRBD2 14 CASHPGLGSYEQYF
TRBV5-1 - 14 CASSLAGGVNIQYF
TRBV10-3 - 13 CATSGLGYNEQFF
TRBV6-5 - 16 CASSYSGAGQADTQYF
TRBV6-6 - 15 CASSPRGRGDEKLFF
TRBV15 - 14 CATSRVGHGNEQFF
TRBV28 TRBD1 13 CASSRDRNSPLHF
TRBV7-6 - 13 CASSLRDGSVVFF
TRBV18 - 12 CASSRSNTEAFF
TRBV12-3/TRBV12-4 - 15 CASSNLGGGADTQYF
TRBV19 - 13 CASRTNREETQYF
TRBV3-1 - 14 CASSQSRVTYGYTF
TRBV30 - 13 CAWSVRADQPQHF
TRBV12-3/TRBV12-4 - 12 CASSYGAQTQYF
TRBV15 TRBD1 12 CATGQRNTEAFF
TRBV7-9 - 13 CASSPEGPDTQYF
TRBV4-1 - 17 CASSQENFEANTGELFF
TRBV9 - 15 CASSVAGDSFYEQYF
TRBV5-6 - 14 CASSDAGRTYGYTF
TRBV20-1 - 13 CSAIRGTGEKLFF
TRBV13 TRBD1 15 CASSVNRDRGNEQFF
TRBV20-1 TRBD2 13 CSVQAGFTDTQYF
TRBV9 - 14 CASQTGSGNTEAFF
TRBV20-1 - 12 CSGVSGANVLTF
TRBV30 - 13 CAWSVQGANVLTF
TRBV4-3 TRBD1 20 CASSQRLPTGGVHMNTEAFF
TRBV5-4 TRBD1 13 CASSFGQGDGYTF
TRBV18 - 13 CASSNGPNQPQHF
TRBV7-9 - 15 CASSSLPEKFEKLFF
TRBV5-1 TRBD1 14 CASSLYGDRGIQYF
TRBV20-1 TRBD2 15 CSARSGLADTYEQYF
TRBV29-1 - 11 CSPPTEGEQYF